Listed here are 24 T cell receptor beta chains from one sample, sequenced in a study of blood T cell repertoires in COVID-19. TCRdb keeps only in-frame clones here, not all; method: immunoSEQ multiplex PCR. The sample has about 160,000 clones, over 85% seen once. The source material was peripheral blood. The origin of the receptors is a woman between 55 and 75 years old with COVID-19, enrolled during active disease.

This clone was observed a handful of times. CDR3 residues: CASSFPSSEQYF. In DNA form, the CDR3 reads TGTGCCAGCAGTTTTCCGTCTTCGGAGCAGTACTTC. The chain recombines TRBV6-5 with TRBJ2-7; the D is unclear. The CDR3 is made up of 12 amino acids. The V and J ends lost 4 bases and 7 bases respectively, with 11 bases between them. Germline CDR1 and CDR2: MNHEY and SVGAGI.

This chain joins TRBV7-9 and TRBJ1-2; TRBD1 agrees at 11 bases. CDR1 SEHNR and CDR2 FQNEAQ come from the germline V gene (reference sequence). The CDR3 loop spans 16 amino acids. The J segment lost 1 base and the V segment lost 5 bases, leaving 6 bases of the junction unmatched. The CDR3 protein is CASSPSGTGGNYGYTF. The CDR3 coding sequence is TGTGCCAGCAGCCCGTCCGGGACAGGGGGTAACTATGGCTACACCTTC.

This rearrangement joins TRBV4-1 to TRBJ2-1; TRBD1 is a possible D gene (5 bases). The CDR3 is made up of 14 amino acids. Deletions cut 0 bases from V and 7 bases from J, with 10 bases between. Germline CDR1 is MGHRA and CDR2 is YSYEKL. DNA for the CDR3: TGCGCCAGCAGCCAAGAGTACAGGAGAAATGAGCAGTTCTTC. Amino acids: CASSQEYRRNEQFF.

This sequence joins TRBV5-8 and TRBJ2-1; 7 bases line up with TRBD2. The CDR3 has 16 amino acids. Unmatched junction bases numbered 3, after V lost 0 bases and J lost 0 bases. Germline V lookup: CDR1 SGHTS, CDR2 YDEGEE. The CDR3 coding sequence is TGTGCCAGCAGCTTGGTCCGCGGGAGCTCCTACAATGAGCAGTTCTTC. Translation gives CASSLVRGSSYNEQFF.

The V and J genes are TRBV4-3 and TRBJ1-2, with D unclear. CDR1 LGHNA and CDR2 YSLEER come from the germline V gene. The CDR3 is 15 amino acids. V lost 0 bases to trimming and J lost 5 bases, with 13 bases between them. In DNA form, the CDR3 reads TGCGCCAGCAGCCAAGATTTGCCAGCAGCGTATGGCTACACCTTC. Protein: CASSQDLPAAYGYTF.

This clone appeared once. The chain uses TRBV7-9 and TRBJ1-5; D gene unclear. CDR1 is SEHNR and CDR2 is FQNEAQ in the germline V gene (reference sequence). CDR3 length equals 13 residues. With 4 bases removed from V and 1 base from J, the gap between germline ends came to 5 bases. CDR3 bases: TGTGCCAGCAGCTCCGAGAGCAATCAGCCCCAGCATTTT. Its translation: CASSSESNQPQHF.

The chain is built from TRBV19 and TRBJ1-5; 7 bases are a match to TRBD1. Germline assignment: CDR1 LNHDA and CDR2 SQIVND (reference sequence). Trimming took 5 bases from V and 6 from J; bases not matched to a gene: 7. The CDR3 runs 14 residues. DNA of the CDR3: TGTGCCAGTAGTGGGTCAGGGGGTAGTCAGCCCCAGCATTTT. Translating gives CASSGSGGSQPQHF.

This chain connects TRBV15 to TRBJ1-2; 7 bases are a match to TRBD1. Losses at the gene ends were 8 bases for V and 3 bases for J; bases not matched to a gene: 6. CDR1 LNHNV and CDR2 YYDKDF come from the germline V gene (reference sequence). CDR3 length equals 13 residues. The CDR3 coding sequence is TGTGCCACCGCGAGGGGGCAGGACTATGGCTACACCTTC. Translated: CATARGQDYGYTF.

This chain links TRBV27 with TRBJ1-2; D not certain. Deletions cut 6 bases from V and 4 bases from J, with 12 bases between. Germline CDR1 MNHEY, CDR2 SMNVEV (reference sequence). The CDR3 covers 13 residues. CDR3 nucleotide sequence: TGTGCCAGCAGGGCTCTGGCTCGCTATGGCTACACCTTC. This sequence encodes CASRALARYGYTF.

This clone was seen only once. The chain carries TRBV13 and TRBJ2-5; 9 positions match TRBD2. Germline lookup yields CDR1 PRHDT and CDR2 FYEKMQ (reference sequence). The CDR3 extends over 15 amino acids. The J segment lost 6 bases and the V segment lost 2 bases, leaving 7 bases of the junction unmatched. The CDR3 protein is CASSLTQRGEKTQYF. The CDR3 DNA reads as TGTGCCAGCAGCTTAACCCAGCGGGGGGAGAAGACCCAGTACTTC. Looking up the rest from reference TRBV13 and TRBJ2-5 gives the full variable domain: AAGVIQSPRHLIKEKRETATLKCYPIPRHDTVYWYQQGPGQDPQFLISFYEKMQSDKGSIPDRFSAQQFSDYHSELNMSSLELGDSALYFCASSLTQRGEKTQYFGPGTRLLVL.

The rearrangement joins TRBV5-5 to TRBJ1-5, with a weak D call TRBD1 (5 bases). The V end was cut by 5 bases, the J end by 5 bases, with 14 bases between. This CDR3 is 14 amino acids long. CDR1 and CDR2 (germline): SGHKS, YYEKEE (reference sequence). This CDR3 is CASSYTDSYQPQHF. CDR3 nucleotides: TGTGCCAGCAGTTACACCGACAGTTATCAGCCCCAGCATTTT.

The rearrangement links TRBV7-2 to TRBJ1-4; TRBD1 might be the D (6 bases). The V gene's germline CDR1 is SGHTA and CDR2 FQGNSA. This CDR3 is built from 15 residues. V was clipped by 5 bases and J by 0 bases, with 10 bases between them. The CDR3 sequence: CASSQQGPTNEKLFF. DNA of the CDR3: TGTGCCAGCAGCCAACAGGGTCCAACTAATGAAAAACTGTTTTTT. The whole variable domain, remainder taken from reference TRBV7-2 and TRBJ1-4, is GAGVSQSPSNKVTEKGKDVELRCDPISGHTALYWYRQSLGQGLEFLIYFQGNSAPDKSGLPSDRFSAERTGGSVSTLTIQRTQQEDSAVYLCASSQQGPTNEKLFFGSGTQLSVL.

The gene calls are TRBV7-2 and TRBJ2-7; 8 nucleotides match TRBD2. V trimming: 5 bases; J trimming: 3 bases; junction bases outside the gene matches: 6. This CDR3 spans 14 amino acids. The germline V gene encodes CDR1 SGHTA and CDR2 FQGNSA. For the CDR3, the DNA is TGTGCCAGCAGCATGGGACTAGGGTACTACGAGCAGTACTTC. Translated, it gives CASSMGLGYYEQYF. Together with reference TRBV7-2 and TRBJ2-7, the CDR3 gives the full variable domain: GAGVSQSPSNKVTEKGKDVELRCDPISGHTALYWYRQSLGQGLEFLIYFQGNSAPDKSGLPSDRFSAERTGGSVSTLTIQRTQQEDSAVYLCASSMGLGYYEQYFGPGTRLTVT.

The CDR3 nucleotides read TGCGCCAGCAGCCTCAACCGACAGGGTGTGAACACTGAAGCTTTCTTT. Its protein product is CASSLNRQGVNTEAFF. The chain employs TRBV4-3 and TRBJ1-1; TRBD1 matches at 7 bases. Unmatched junction bases numbered 8, after V lost 4 bases and J lost 0 bases. Germline values: CDR1 LGHNA, CDR2 YSLEER. CDR3 length equals 16 residues.

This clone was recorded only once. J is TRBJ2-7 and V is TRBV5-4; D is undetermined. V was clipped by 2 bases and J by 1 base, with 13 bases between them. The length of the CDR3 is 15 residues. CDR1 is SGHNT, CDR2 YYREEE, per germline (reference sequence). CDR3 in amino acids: CASSLRGEPSYEQYF. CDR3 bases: TGTGCCAGCAGCTTAAGAGGCGAGCCTTCCTACGAGCAGTACTTC.

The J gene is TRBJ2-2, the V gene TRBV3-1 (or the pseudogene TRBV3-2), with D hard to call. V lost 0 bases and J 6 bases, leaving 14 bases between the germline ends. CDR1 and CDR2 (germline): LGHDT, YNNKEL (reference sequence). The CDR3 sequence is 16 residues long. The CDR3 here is CASSQERSTSAGELFF. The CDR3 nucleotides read TGTGCCAGCAGCCAAGAGAGGTCCACCTCAGCCGGGGAGCTGTTTTTT.

CDR3 nucleotide sequence: TGTGCCAGCAGCTGGGCAGCGGGGGCTGAAGCTTTCTTT. Amino acids: CASSWAAGAEAFF. This chain uses TRBV5-5 with TRBJ1-1; a possible D gene is TRBD1 (5 bases). There are 13 residues in the CDR3. The germline V gene encodes CDR1 SGHKS and CDR2 YYEKEE (reference sequence). V was clipped by 3 bases and J by 6 bases, with 12 bases between them.

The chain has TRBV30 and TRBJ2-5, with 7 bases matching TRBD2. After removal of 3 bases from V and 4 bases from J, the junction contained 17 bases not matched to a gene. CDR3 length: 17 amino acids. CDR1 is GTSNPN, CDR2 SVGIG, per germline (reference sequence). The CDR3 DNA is TGTGCCTGGAGAAAGGTGGGAGGGGCTGAGACCGGAGAGACCCAGTACTTC. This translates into CAWRKVGGAETGETQYF.

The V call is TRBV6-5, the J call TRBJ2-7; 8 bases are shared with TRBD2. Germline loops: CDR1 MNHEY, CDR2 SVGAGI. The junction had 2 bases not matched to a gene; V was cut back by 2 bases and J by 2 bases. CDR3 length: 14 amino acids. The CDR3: CASSYRGGTYEQYF. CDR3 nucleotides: TGTGCCAGCAGTTACCGCGGGGGGACCTACGAGCAGTACTTC.

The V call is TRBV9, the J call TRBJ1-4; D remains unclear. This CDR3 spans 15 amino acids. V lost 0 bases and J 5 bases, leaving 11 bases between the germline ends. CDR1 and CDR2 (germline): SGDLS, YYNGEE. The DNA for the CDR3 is TGTGCCAGCAGCGTAGCAGGCACCCGAAATGAAAAACTGTTTTTT. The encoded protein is CASSVAGTRNEKLFF.

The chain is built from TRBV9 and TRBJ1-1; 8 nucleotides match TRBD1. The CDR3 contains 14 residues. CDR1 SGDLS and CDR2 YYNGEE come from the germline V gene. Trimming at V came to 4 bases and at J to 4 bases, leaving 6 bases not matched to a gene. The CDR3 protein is CASSLTGGITEAFF. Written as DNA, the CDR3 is TGTGCCAGCAGCCTAACAGGGGGTATCACTGAAGCTTTCTTT. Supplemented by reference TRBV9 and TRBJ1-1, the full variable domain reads DSGVTQTPKHLITATGQRVTLRCSPRSGDLSVYWYQQSLDQGLQFLIQYYNGEERAKGNILERFSAQQFPDLHSELNLSSLELGDSALYFCASSLTGGITEAFFGQGTRLTVV.

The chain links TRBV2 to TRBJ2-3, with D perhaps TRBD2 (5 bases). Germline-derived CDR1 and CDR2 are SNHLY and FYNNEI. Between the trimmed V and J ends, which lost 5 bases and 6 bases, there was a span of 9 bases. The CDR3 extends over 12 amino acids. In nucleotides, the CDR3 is TGTGCCAGCAGTCGGACTCGGGATACGCAGTATTTT. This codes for CASSRTRDTQYF.

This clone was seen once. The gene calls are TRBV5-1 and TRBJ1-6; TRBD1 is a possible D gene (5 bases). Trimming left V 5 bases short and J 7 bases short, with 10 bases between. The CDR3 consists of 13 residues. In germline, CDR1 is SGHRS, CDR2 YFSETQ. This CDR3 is CASRRDGNSPLHF. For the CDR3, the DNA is TGCGCCAGCAGGCGGGACGGGAATTCACCCCTCCACTTT.

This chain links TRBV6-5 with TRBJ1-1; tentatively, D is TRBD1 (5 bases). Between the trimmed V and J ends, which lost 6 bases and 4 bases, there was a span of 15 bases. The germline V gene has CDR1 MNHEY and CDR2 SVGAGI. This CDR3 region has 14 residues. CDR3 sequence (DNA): TGTGCCAGCAGCCCACCTGGGGGGAGCACTGAAGCTTTCTTT. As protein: CASSPPGGSTEAFF.